This T cell receptor (beta chain) was recorded in a study of cytomegalovirus exposure and HLA in healthy donors listed by TCRdb under 2017. Regarding the complete study: According to an earlier analysis of several hundred of the donors, some 170 million T cells yielded 120 million or so unique TCR beta sequences and approximately 300 Gb of sequence data. Approximately 300 gigabases of sequencing data and roughly 90 million unique TCR sequences were included in an early release covering several hundred HLA-typed donors. The genetic ancestry cluster associated with self-reported Caucasian donors included roughly 84% of the roughly 360 genotyped donors. The study was designed to test whether signatures of past pathogen exposure could be identified by cataloging public T cell receptors. Using immunosequencing, the study profiled T cell repertoires from around 670 subjects and related those repertoires to cytomegalovirus serostatus. A separate validation cohort of over 95 different subjects was used in addition to the roughly 720-subject first cohort. To predict cytomegalovirus infection status, the study brought together high-throughput TCR immunosequencing, statistical association of individual TCRs with disease status, and machine learning. In a later analysis, previously published TCR beta repertoires from 500 to 750 donors were re-analyzed and high-resolution HLA genotyping was added so that TCR occurrence patterns could be studied. Rather than drawing on any new phenotypic data, the later analysis identified candidate immune exposures from TCR beta sequences and the way those sequences occurred across donors. To decide whether each TCR beta V gene segment behaved as functional or pseudogenic, an earlier analysis of over 500 of the donors relied on high-throughput TCR beta sequencing. Donor age, sex, ethnicity and CMV serostatus were collected together with the repertoire data. In a later genetic analysis, genome-wide SNP genotypes for about 55% of the 666 donors were used, and that subset was treated as a discovery cohort. All discovery cohort repertoires had been generated on a single sequencing platform. Both class I and class II loci were covered by HLA typing, at four-digit resolution. Typing coverage differed by locus: A, B, C, DRB1 and DQB1 were typed in roughly 629-630 donors, DQA1 in 500 to 550, DPA1 in approximately 600, and DPB1 in approximately 450. Roughly 5 DR-DQ haplotypes were handled as single units for association and clustering, since linkage in the cohort was strong. Among 398 genotyped donors of the cohort, an average of 235,054 unique TCR beta nucleotide sequences were sequenced per donor, 15% to 20% of them non-productive. The study at large found these results: A later analysis found that HLA-associated TCR beta chains were more clonally expanded and had lower generation probabilities than equally common non-associated chains. According to the authors, the approach could potentially be generalized to other disease states and immunological phenotypes. A further reported finding was that TCR beta sequences accurately predicted the HLA-A and HLA-B alleles for most subjects in the first cohort. Broadly in line with IMGT annotations, most TCR beta V segments showed up in productive rearrangements about 90% or about 30% of the time in an earlier analysis of roughly 590 of the donors. HLA typing was unavailable for some donors at each locus, so association tests used only the typed subset. Linkage disequilibrium might explain the correlated functional status among segregating V segments, but an unknown experimental factor could not be excluded. According to a later analysis, most CMV-associated TCR beta chains appeared to be HLA-restricted, and the HLA associations seemed to be driven largely by CMV exposure. Only TCR beta chains were sequenced in this cohort, and the absence of alpha or paired-chain data limited detectable features. A group of highly shared sequence variants was considered likely to be a technical artifact of the sequencing pipeline. In vitro tests confirmed that a few of the cytomegalovirus-associated TCR beta chains recognize cytomegalovirus antigens. According to a later analysis, parvovirus B19, influenza, CMV and Epstein-Barr virus appeared linked to several top co-occurrence clusters. Across donors, most TCR sequences were observed very rarely, whereas some public TCRs were present in many individuals. The earlier analysis of 587 of the donors excluded approximately 15 rarely observed V segments, including chromosome 9 orphons, because counts were too low. A later genetic analysis reported fewer N-insertions in productive TCRs among donors in an Asian-associated ancestry cluster than the approximately 700-donor mean. Presence/absence analyses assumed roughly uniform sequencing depth across donors, an assumption that may not hold. In the study, roughly 160 TCR beta chains were listed as associated with cytomegalovirus. According to a later analysis, TCR association rates differed among HLA loci, with DRB1 alleles showing the most associated TCRs and HLA-C alleles showing the fewest. At a false discovery rate of 0.05, a later analysis linked 16,000 or so TCR beta sequences to specific HLA alleles. For the cohort, immune exposure information was limited to CMV serostatus. Assigning TCR associations to individual alleles was difficult when HLA alleles, especially DR and DQ, strongly co-occurred. A later genetic analysis associated a missense DCLRE1C variant with V-gene and J-gene trimming of TCR beta chains, and an independent cohort replicated the association. Some IMGT-functional V segments, including TRBV6-2 and TRBV6-3, could not be told apart with the 87-base-pair reads, so those segments were excluded. In both the original and validation cohorts, the classifier was reported to diagnose cytomegalovirus status with high specificity and sensitivity.

The protocol used for the library was the immunoSEQ multiplex PCR assay. The multiplex PCR relied on a mix of 60 forward primers for TCR Vbeta segments and 13 reverse primers for TCR Jbeta segments. The CDR3 region of rearranged TCR beta genes was amplified from genomic DNA with a multiplex PCR assay. Amplified TCR beta libraries were sequenced as 87-base-pair reads on the Illumina HiSeq System. For the original study's pipeline: A later analysis tallied 80 million to 95 million unique TCR beta chains across the 666 repertoires, and roughly 11 million of those chains were shared by two or more donors. Raw reads were error-corrected and collapsed into unique sequences by a nearest-neighbor algorithm in which closely related sequences were merged to remove PCR and sequencing errors. CDR3 sequences were aligned to IMGT reference sequences to assign V, D and J gene segments. For a sequence to be retained, a match of at least six nucleotides was required to both a V gene segment and a J gene segment. A rearrangement was called productive if the CDR3 had no stop codons and remained in frame with V and J, and every other rearrangement was called non-productive. CDR3 was defined by IMGT convention, running from the second conserved V-encoded cysteine to the conserved J-encoded phenylalanine. The earlier analysis of fewer than 700 of the donors excluded sequences that lacked an unambiguous match to a single V gene segment. An earlier analysis of a few hundred of the donors called V segments functional above 56.7% productive rearrangements and segregating when the between-donor standard deviation exceeded 5%. A statistical classification framework was built to diagnose cytomegalovirus status from the catalog of TCR beta chain sequences. A later analysis assigned V and J genes by comparing TCR nucleotide sequences with IMGT/GENE-DB human TR gene sequences. In a later analysis, CDR3 sequences and most-parsimonious VDJ recombination scenarios were assigned using the TCRdist pipeline. A later analysis defined each TCR beta chain by its CDR3 amino acid sequence plus V-gene family, and excluded reads lacking a unique V-gene family. In a later analysis, 450 to 600 highly shared, low-generation-probability nucleotide sequences were removed to address suspected cross-contamination and a sequencing artifact. In a later analysis, a clonal expansion index for each public chain was calculated from normalized within-repertoire ranks of inferred template counts. Generation probabilities in a later analysis came from a VDJ recombination model fitted to out-of-frame rearrangements, and those results were checked against IGoR. In a later analysis, hypergeometric tests were used to score TCR-TCR, TCR-HLA and TCR-CMV co-occurrence, with a repertoire-size bias correction applied to TCR pairs. In a later analysis, false discovery rates were estimated by permuting HLA or CMV assignments 20 times. In a later analysis, co-occurring TCRs were grouped with DBSCAN, and TCRdist sequence similarity was added when clustering was performed within HLA-allele-positive subsets. For co-occurrence clustering, repertoires with fewer than 30,000 or more than 120,000 public chains were excluded, along with roughly 5 repertoires with anomalous nucleotide sharing. The table comes from immuneACCESS by way of TCRdb, which keeps in-frame sequences with V and J called. Part of the clones is missing from these tables; in studies checked, under half for an unresolved V gene and the rest for unknown reasons. V and J calls and clone size follow that table, whereas D and trimming were derived from the DNA. Present in this sample are 91,000 or so clones, 60% to 85% of which were seen just once. Jointly, the top ten make up roughly 5.4% of the sample.

Concerning this clone: This clone's antigen is unknown. Base qualities are not recorded, but no much larger clone differs from it by a single base.

CDR1 and CDR2 (SEHNR, FQNEAQ) derive from the germline V gene (reference sequence). Reading from cysteine to phenylalanine, the CDR3 counts 15 amino acids. Only CDR3 DNA is held: 45 bases, read in frame from base 1. At the junction V is shortened by 6 bases and J by 3 bases; bases outside the gene matches: 10. The cohort consisted of some 730 healthy bone marrow donors. At the time of sampling, all cohort members were nominally healthy, though unrecorded immune exposures were likely present. The donor was CMV seropositive and belonged to the group of around 300 seropositive cohort members. A peripheral blood sample was collected from each donor, and TCR beta sequencing was performed on peripheral blood mononuclear cells. Genomic DNA was extracted from the blood cell samples with the Qiagen DNeasy Blood Extraction Kit.

The specimen was PBMCs. The V and J segments used are TRBV7-9 and TRBJ2-7, and TRBD1 aligns with 8 junction nucleotides. The sequence came from a man in his thirties or forties in good health and CMV-seropositive. The DNA sequence follows: TGTGCCAGCAGTCCCGGGACAGGAGTCGACTACGAGCAGTACTTC. This yields the protein CASSPGTGVDYEQYF.